The 31 T cell receptor beta chains below were found in one sample sequenced in a study of T cell repertoires in cytomegalovirus infection. TCRdb reanalysed the reads using MiXCR and keeps one entry per CDR3 protein. The repertoire includes over 150,000 distinct CDR3 sequences, roughly 19% of them detected once, and less than 3% sits in the top ten. The sample consisted of PBMCs. Receptor source: a human donor in good health (CMV status not recorded). Some clones in this sample may be carry-over from other donors' samples.

This clonotype was seen at least ten times. The chain carries TRBV7-9 and TRBJ2-3, with 11 bases lining up with TRBD2. Trimming took 5 bases from V and 11 from J; bases not matched to a gene: 12. Germline lookup yields CDR1 SEHNR and CDR2 FQNEAQ (reference sequence). The length of the CDR3 is 15 residues. The CDR3 region is CASSITSGGPHEQYF. The DNA of the CDR3 is TGTGCCAGCAGCATCACTAGCGGGGGTCCCCATGAGCAGTATTTT.

Many counts were recorded for this clonotype. The V call is TRBV6-1, the J call TRBJ2-1; 12 nucleotides match TRBD2. CDR3 length: 16 residues. Germline V gene sequence: CDR1 MNHNS, CDR2 SASEGT. The junction had 8 bases not matched to a gene; V was cut back by 4 bases and J by 7 bases. CDR3 region: CASSAPTSGRWNEQFF. CDR3 DNA sequence: TGTGCCAGCAGTGCTCCAACTAGCGGGAGGTGGAATGAGCAGTTCTTC.

This clonotype showed up many times. This chain connects TRBV12-3 or TRBV12-4 to TRBJ1-1; D unclear. The CDR3 runs 12 residues. The V and J ends lost 6 bases and 11 bases respectively, with 16 bases between them. For the CDR3, the DNA is TGTGCCAGCAGCCAACCGGGATCGAGGGCTTTCTTT. Amino acid sequence: CASSQPGSRAFF.

The genes are TRBV19 and TRBJ1-5, with D possibly being TRBD1 (5 bases). The CDR3 has 15 amino acids. CDR1 and CDR2 (germline): LNHDA, SQIVND (reference sequence). V was trimmed by 3 bases and J by 5 bases, leaving 14 bases between them. The CDR3 sequence is CASSMVRAIDQPQHF. Written as DNA, the CDR3 is TGTGCCAGTAGTATGGTCAGGGCGATTGATCAGCCCCAGCATTTT.

This clonotype was picked up a small number of times. This rearrangement joins TRBV19 to TRBJ2-5; 7 nucleotides line up with TRBD2. CDR3 length: 13 amino acids. After removal of 5 bases from V and 5 bases from J, the junction contained 5 bases not matched to a gene. Per the germline V gene, CDR1 is LNHDA and CDR2 is SQIVND (reference sequence). CDR3 nucleotides: TGTGCCAGTAGTCGGACTAGTGTGGAGACCCAGTACTTC. Translating it yields CASSRTSVETQYF.

The V call is TRBV12-3 or TRBV12-4, the J call TRBJ2-1; 13 bases match TRBD2. The CDR3 extends over 16 amino acids. With V trimmed by 4 bases and J by 4 bases, 4 bases remained unmatched. CDR3 coding DNA: TGTGCCAGCAGTTGGAGACTAGCGGGAGGATACAATGAGCAGTTCTTC. Encoded protein: CASSWRLAGGYNEQFF.

This clonotype was observed a handful of times. The rearrangement joins TRBV5-4 to TRBJ1-1; 7 bases match TRBD1. The CDR3 length is 14 residues. Germline CDR1 and CDR2: SGHNT and YYREEE (reference sequence). J gave up 5 bases and V 0 bases, and 4 bases lay outside the gene matches. The CDR3 DNA sequence: TGTGCCAGCAGCTTGGGGGACAGATTGACTGAAGCTTTCTTT. Amino acid sequence: CASSLGDRLTEAFF.

This clonotype was seen more than once but under ten times. This chain connects TRBV28 to TRBJ1-1; no firm D call. CDR3 length: 11 residues. The germline gives CDR1 MDHEN, CDR2 SYDVKM. Deletions cut 6 bases from V and 3 bases from J, with 5 bases between. The CDR3 DNA reads as TGTGCCAGCAGGGAATACACTGAAGCTTTCTTT. Amino acid sequence: CASREYTEAFF.

This clonotype occurred a few times. The CDR3 DNA sequence: TGTGCCAGTAAAATGGAGGGACAGGGAAACTACGAGCAGTACTTC. Protein: CASKMEGQGNYEQYF. The chain is built from TRBV19 and TRBJ2-7; TRBD1 matches at 9 bases. This CDR3 comprises 15 residues. Germline-derived CDR1 and CDR2 are LNHDA and SQIVND (reference sequence). Trimming cost V 7 bases and J 3 bases; bases outside gene matches: 10.

In its sample, this clonotype was seen once. A read error may be the cause here, since a much bigger clone is one base away. The genes are TRBV7-2 and TRBJ1-5; D remains unclear. The V gene lost 5 bases and the J gene lost 8 bases, with 19 bases spanning the gap. Germline CDR1 and CDR2: SGHTA and FQGNSA. This CDR3 has 15 residues. CDR3 sequence: CASSAVTNLIEPQHF. The DNA for the CDR3 is TGTGCCAGCAGCGCCGTGACAAACTTAATAGAGCCCCAGCATTTT.

This clonotype was counted ten times or more. The V call is TRBV6-4, the J call TRBJ2-2; 9 bases align to TRBD2. This CDR3 contains 16 residues. Germline V lookup: CDR1 MRHNA, CDR2 SNTAGT. The J segment lost 4 bases and the V segment lost 2 bases, leaving 5 bases of the junction unmatched. The CDR3 nucleotides are TGTGCCAGCAGTGACCGGGGACTAGCAAGCACCGGGGAGCTGTTTTTT. The encoded protein is CASSDRGLASTGELFF.

The chain combines TRBV4-1 with TRBJ2-7, with a possible D match to TRBD2 (6 bases). The V end was cut by 4 bases, the J end by 0 bases, with 13 bases between. The CDR3 is made up of 15 amino acids. Looked up from germline, CDR1 is MGHRA and CDR2 is YSYEKL. The CDR3 DNA is TGCGCCAGCAGCCCCAGCGGGCGGCGCTCCTACGAGCAGTACTTC. The encoded protein is CASSPSGRRSYEQYF.

This CDR3 reads CASSRLAGGFEEQYF. The CDR3 DNA reads TGTGCCAGCAGCCGACTAGCGGGAGGGTTCGAGGAGCAGTACTTC. The J gene is TRBJ2-7, the V gene TRBV28; TRBD2 matches at 14 bases. V lost 6 bases to trimming and J lost 7 bases; unmatched junction nucleotides: 8. The CDR3 is 15 amino acids. Germline V gives CDR1 MDHEN, CDR2 SYDVKM.

This clonotype was counted between two and nine times. The rearrangement joins TRBV10-3 to TRBJ2-1; 9 nucleotides agree with TRBD2. With 3 bases clipped from V and 8 bases from J, the junction kept 11 bases outside the gene matches. The germline V gene encodes CDR1 ENHRY and CDR2 SYGVKD. The CDR3 runs 16 residues. The CDR3 nucleotides are TGTGCCATCAGTGACTCCGGGACTAGCCCCGGCCATGAGCAGTTCTTC. Translated, it gives CAISDSGTSPGHEQFF.

The sample holds a few counts of this clonotype. This could be a read error, since a much larger clone is one nucleotide away. J is TRBJ1-5 and V is TRBV28, with unresolved D. The CDR3 is made up of 12 amino acids. Germline V gene lookup returns CDR1 MDHEN and CDR2 SYDVKM. V shed 7 bases and J shed 9 bases, with 13 bases lying between them. The CDR3 DNA is TGTGCCAGCACCCTCCCGAGGAGGCCCCAGCATTTT. Its protein is CASTLPRRPQHF.

This clonotype appeared a few times. The chain is built from TRBV14 and TRBJ1-1; possible D gene TRBD1, 5 bases. The ends were cut back, 1 base at V and 11 bases at J, with 20 bases in the middle. Germline V gene lookup returns CDR1 SGHDN and CDR2 FVKESK. The CDR3 totals 15 residues. As DNA, the CDR3 is TGTGCCAGCAGCCAAGTCCAGGGCCCCACCTCGTATGCTTTCTTT. Protein sequence: CASSQVQGPTSYAFF.

In its sample, this clonotype was seen many times. V gene TRBV5-1 combines with J gene TRBJ1-2; 10 positions agree with TRBD1. The CDR3 covers 15 residues. The V and J ends lost 2 bases and 7 bases, in that order; junction bases with no gene match: 8. Germline CDR1 SGHRS, CDR2 YFSETQ. In DNA form, the CDR3 reads TGCGCCAGCAGCTTATCCGGGACAGGGGATCGTGGCTACACCTTC. Amino acids: CASSLSGTGDRGYTF.

The table lists this clonotype with many counts. The chain combines TRBV6-1 with TRBJ2-3; 8 bases match TRBD2. The V gene's germline CDR1 is MNHNS and CDR2 SASEGT. The CDR3 extends over 15 amino acids. Trimming took 0 bases from V and 4 from J; bases not matched to a gene: 3. The CDR3 loop reads CASSEASGAPDTQYF. In DNA form, the CDR3 reads TGTGCCAGCAGTGAAGCTAGCGGGGCCCCAGATACGCAGTATTTT.

This clonotype was seen ten or more times. The chain is built from TRBV5-5 and TRBJ1-5; tentatively, D is TRBD1 (6 bases). The germline V and J ends were trimmed by 1 base and 5 bases, with 31 bases remaining between them. The CDR3 is made up of 21 amino acids. From germline, CDR1 is SGHKS and CDR2 YYEKEE (reference sequence). CDR3 region: CASSLKGQRALELNRDQPQHF. CDR3 sequence (DNA): TGTGCCAGCAGCTTGAAAGGACAGAGGGCCCTTGAGTTAAACCGGGATCAGCCCCAGCATTTT.

This clonotype was found many times. V and J are TRBV6-2 or TRBV6-3 and TRBJ2-1; tentative D call: TRBD1 (6 bases). V lost 7 bases to trimming and J lost 3 bases, with 7 bases between them. Germline CDR1 is MNHEY and CDR2 is SVGEGT. The CDR3 is made up of 12 amino acids. The CDR3 nucleotides read TGTGCCAGCACAGGGGACTACAATGAGCAGTTCTTC. Protein sequence: CASTGDYNEQFF.

This clonotype has ten or more counts. The V call is TRBV11-2, the J call TRBJ2-2; D might be TRBD1 (5 bases). The V gene's germline CDR1 is SGHAT and CDR2 FQNNGV. The CDR3 has 15 amino acids. Trimming shortened V by 2 bases and J by 4 bases, and 11 bases separated the two germline ends. In nucleotides, the CDR3 is TGTGCCAGCAGCTTATGGCAGGGTCCCACCGGGGAGCTGTTTTTT. As protein: CASSLWQGPTGELFF.

The rearrangement links TRBV20-1 to TRBJ2-4; TRBD2 is a possible D gene (6 bases). CDR1 DFQATT and CDR2 SNEGSKA come from the germline V gene (reference sequence). Trimming cost V 0 bases and J 7 bases, with 16 bases left between them. This CDR3 has 15 residues. DNA of the CDR3: TGCAGTGCTAGAGAAGGATCGGGAGTACGGAACATTCAGTACTTC. The encoded protein is CSAREGSGVRNIQYF.

This clonotype appeared many times. The V and J genes are TRBV7-9 and TRBJ2-6; the D is unclear. There are 16 residues in the CDR3. Germline V gene data show CDR1 as SEHNR and CDR2 as FQNEAQ (reference sequence). Deletions cut 4 bases from V and 5 bases from J, with 15 bases between. DNA of the CDR3: TGTGCCAGCAGCTCGCCCGAACAGACCTGGGCCAACGTCCTGACTTTC. Protein: CASSSPEQTWANVLTF.

There are many counts of this clonotype. V gene TRBV7-9 combines with J gene TRBJ2-7; no firm D call. The V gene's germline CDR1 is SEHNR and CDR2 FQNEAQ (reference sequence). The CDR3 covers 11 residues. Trimming took off 1 base at V and 7 bases at J, with 5 bases between the two ends. The CDR3 bases are TGTGCCAGCAGCTTAGTGGGAGAGCAGTACTTC. Its translation is CASSLVGEQYF. The whole variable domain, filled in from reference TRBV7-9 and TRBJ2-7, reads DTGVSQNPRHKITKRGQNVTFRCDPISEHNRLYWYRQTLGQGPEFLTYFQNEAQLEKSRLLSDRFSAERPKGSFSTLEIQRTEQGDSAMYLCASSLVGEQYFGPGTRLTVT.

The chain is built from TRBV4-2 and TRBJ1-4; 9 bases are shared with TRBD1. With 2 bases clipped from V and 15 bases from J, the junction kept 7 bases outside the gene matches. This CDR3 has 13 amino acids. CDR1 is LGHNA, CDR2 YNFKEQ, per germline. The CDR3 DNA follows: TGTGCCAGCAGCCAACACGGGGGACAGGGCGTGTTTTTT. It encodes CASSQHGGQGVFF.

V gene TRBV10-3 combines with J gene TRBJ1-5; D remains ambiguous. CDR3 length: 14 amino acids. Trimming took 4 bases from V and 4 from J, leaving 11 bases between them. Per germline, CDR1 ENHRY and CDR2 SYGVKD. CDR3 in DNA: TGTGCCATCAGTGCTGCGGAAAGGAATCAGCCCCAGCATTTT. Translation: CAISAAERNQPQHF.

A note on this clonotype: Since a much larger clone is just one base distant, this may be a read error. It is likely a read error, because the conserved phenylalanine at the end of the CDR3 is missing. This chain links TRBV14 with TRBJ2-3; no clear D gene. The CDR3 is 14 residues long. Germline values: CDR1 SGHDN, CDR2 FVKESK. Trimming cost V 4 bases and J 4 bases, with 12 bases left between them. The CDR3: CASSPTVQADTQYS. The DNA for the CDR3 is TGTGCCAGCAGCCCCACCGTTCAGGCAGATACGCAGTATTCT.

This clonotype was observed at least ten times. The chain links TRBV28 to TRBJ2-1, with D tentatively TRBD2 (5 bases). The CDR3 covers 16 residues. The germline V and J ends were trimmed by 7 bases and 7 bases, with 23 bases remaining between them. Germline assignment: CDR1 MDHEN and CDR2 SYDVKM. The CDR3 here is CASTPFVTVARNEQFF. DNA of the CDR3: TGTGCCAGCACCCCCTTTGTCACGGTAGCGCGGAATGAGCAGTTCTTC.

In its sample, this clonotype was seen a few times. V and J are TRBV3-1 and TRBJ1-1; D gene uncertain. The germline V gene encodes CDR1 LGHDT and CDR2 YNNKEL (reference sequence). Trimming stripped 1 base from V and 2 bases from J, with 8 bases between. This CDR3 has 14 amino acids. DNA for the CDR3: TGTGCCAGCAGCCAAGGGGTGGTTAACACTGAAGCTTTCTTT. Protein sequence: CASSQGVVNTEAFF.

This chain links TRBV12-3 or TRBV12-4 with TRBJ2-3; 9 nucleotides match TRBD2. The ends lost 7 bases at V and 0 bases at J; junction bases unmatched: 5. The CDR3 spans 15 residues. CDR3 region: CASIGTSLSTDTQYF. The CDR3 DNA reads as TGTGCCAGCATCGGGACTAGCCTTAGCACAGATACGCAGTATTTT.

This clonotype was detected only a few times. The chain has TRBV7-9 and TRBJ1-6; 7 nucleotides align to TRBD1. The V gene's germline CDR1 is SEHNR and CDR2 FQNEAQ (reference sequence). V lost 3 bases and J lost 14; bases outside the gene matches: 10. The length of the CDR3 is 14 residues. The CDR3 sequence: CASSFLPGQSTLHF. The CDR3 DNA is TGTGCCAGCAGCTTTCTGCCGGGACAGAGCACCCTCCACTTT.